This T cell receptor (beta chain) was recovered during a study of cytomegalovirus exposure and HLA in healthy donors. The study, taken as a whole, reports: As was reported, the classifier diagnosed cytomegalovirus status with high specificity and sensitivity.

A remark on this clone: Its antigen is not known.

The donors formed part of the roughly 110-subject validation cohort, distinct from the roughly 730-subject first cohort. Trimming took off 2 bases at V and 8 bases at J, with 18 bases between the two ends. CDR3 length: 15 residues. The V gene's germline CDR1 is SGHTA and CDR2 FQGNSA. Assay: immunoSEQ multiplex PCR; the TCRdb copy retains only in-frame clones and omits some. The sample shows approximately 200,000 clones, around 80% of them seen only once. Sequencing used PBMCs. V and J are TRBV7-2 and TRBJ1-2, with D possibly matching TRBD1 (5 bases). The clonotype comes from a woman aged 30 to 39 in good health and CMV-seronegative. The CDR3 protein is CASSLSSAGFGGYTF. As DNA, the CDR3 is TGTGCCAGCAGCTTAAGTAGTGCAGGGTTTGGGGGCTACACCTTC.